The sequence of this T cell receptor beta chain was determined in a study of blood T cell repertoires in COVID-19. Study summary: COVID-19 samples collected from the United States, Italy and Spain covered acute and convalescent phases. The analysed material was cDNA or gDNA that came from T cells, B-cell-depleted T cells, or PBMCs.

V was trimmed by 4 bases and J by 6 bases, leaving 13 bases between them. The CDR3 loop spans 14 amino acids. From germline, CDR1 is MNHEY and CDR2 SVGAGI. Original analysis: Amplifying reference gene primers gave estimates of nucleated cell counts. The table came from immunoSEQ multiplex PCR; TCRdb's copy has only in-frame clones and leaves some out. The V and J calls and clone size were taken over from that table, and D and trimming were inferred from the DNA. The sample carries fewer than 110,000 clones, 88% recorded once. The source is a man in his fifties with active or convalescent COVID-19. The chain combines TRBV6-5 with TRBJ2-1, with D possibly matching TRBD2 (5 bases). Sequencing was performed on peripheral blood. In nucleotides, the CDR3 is TGTGCCAGCAGTTCTAGCTCCGAGGGCAATGAGCAGTTCTTC. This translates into CASSSSSEGNEQFF.